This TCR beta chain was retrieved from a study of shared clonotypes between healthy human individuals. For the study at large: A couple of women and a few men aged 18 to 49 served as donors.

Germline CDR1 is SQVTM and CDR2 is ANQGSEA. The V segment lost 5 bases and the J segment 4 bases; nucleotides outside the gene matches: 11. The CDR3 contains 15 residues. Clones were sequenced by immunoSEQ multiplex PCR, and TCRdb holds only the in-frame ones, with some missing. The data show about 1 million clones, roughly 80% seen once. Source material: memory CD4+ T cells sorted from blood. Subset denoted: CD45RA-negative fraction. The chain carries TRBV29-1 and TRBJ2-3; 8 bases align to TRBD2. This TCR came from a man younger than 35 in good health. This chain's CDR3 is CSVNPPSGGSDTQYF. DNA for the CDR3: TGCAGCGTTAACCCCCCCAGCGGGGGCTCAGATACGCAGTATTTT.